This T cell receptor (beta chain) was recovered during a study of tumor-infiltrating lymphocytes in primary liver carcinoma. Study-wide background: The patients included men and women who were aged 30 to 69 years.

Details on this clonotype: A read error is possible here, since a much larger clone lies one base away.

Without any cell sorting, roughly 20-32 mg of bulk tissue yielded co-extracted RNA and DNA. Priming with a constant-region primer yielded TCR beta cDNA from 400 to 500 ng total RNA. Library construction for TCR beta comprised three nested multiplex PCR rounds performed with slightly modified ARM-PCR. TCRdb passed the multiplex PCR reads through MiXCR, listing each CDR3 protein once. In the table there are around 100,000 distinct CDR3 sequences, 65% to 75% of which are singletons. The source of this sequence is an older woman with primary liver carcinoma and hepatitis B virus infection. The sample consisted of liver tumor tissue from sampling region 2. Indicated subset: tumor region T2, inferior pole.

The CDR3 sequence is CASSLDSFSSNEQFF. Here the CDR3 DNA reads TGTGCCAGCAGCTTGGACTCCTTCTCGTCCAATGAGCAGTTCTTC. This chain uses TRBV5-5 with TRBJ2-1; D is uncertain. CDR1 and CDR2 from the germline V gene are SGHKS and YYEKEE (reference sequence). CDR3 length equals 15 residues. V was shortened by 0 bases and J by 6 bases, with 13 bases between the two germline ends.